The sequence of this TCR beta chain was determined in a study of chemoradiotherapy in HPV16-positive cancers. Study overall: Functional T-cell assays on a couple of HPV16-positive patients' cells defined candidate HPV-specific clones and common TCR motifs. Broader study findings: Non-HPV-specific T cells did not expand in tumors during treatment, whereas candidate HPV-specific clones and E7-related motifs did. In HPV16-positive patients, HPV-responsive T-cell expansion tracked better recurrence-free survival.

The protocol was immunoSEQ multiplex PCR, while the TCRdb copy is restricted to in-frame clones and leaves out a portion. This table has roughly 11,000 clones, roughly 73% appearing once. Comment on this clone: Antigen unknown.

Trimming took 8 bases from V and 1 from J, leaving 8 bases between them. The CDR3 is 11 residues long. Germline V gene data show CDR1 as DFQATT and CDR2 as SNEGSKA (reference sequence). Samples were taken several times over chemoradiotherapy. This clonotype was obtained from a human donor with HPV-associated anogenital cancer. The chain recombines TRBV20-1 with TRBJ1-1; D is perhaps TRBD1 (6 bases). Sample collection occurred from a patient who underwent chemoradiotherapy. CDR3 DNA: TGCAGTACCAGGGGGAACACTGAAGCTTTCTTT. Translation gives CSTRGNTEAFF.